Following are 14 T cell receptor beta chains from one sample sequenced in a study of response to subunit inactivated influenza vaccine. In TCRdb, the RT-PCR reads were re-called with MiXCR into one record per CDR3 protein. The table lists about 580,000 distinct CDR3 sequences, approximately 15% of them singletons. Sequences were derived from PBMCs from blood, sampled 11 to 12 days after vaccination. The source is a man aged 45-65 years who received an inactivated influenza vaccine.

This clonotype was seen many times. This rearrangement joins TRBV6-1 to TRBJ2-1; tentatively, D is TRBD2 (5 bases). Per the germline V gene, CDR1 is MNHNS and CDR2 is SASEGT. The CDR3 is 13 amino acids. Trimming pared 6 bases from V and 4 bases from J, leaving 10 bases between. The CDR3 nucleotides are TGTGCCAGCAGGTGGGGAGAATACAATGAGCAGTTCTTC. It codes for CASRWGEYNEQFF.

The V gene is TRBV12-2, the J gene TRBJ2-5; TRBD1, the table's D call, lacks a check against the DNA. TRBV12-2 is described as a pseudogene. The CDR3 loop spans 15 amino acids. The chain's CDR3 is CASRQRGALLETQYF. CDR3 nucleotides: TGTGCAAGTCGTCAGCGGGGGGCTTTACTAGAGACCCAGTACTTC.

This clonotype was observed a few times. This sequence joins TRBV7-9 and TRBJ2-3; 8 bases align to TRBD2. The CDR3 is 15 residues long. Looked up from germline, CDR1 is SEHNR and CDR2 is FQNEAQ (reference sequence). V lost 4 bases to trimming and J lost 2 bases; unmatched junction nucleotides: 5. CDR3 sequence (DNA): TGTGCCAGCAGCTCCCAGCGGGAGAACACAGATACGCAGTATTTT. Its protein is CASSSQRENTDTQYF.

This rearrangement joins TRBV4-2 to TRBJ2-1; weak D call: TRBD1 (6 bases). Deletions cut 10 bases from V and 7 bases from J, with 32 bases between. The CDR3 consists of 18 residues. Germline values: CDR1 LGHNA, CDR2 YNFKEQ. CDR3 in amino acids: CAMGWSFPQGRGWNEQFF. DNA of the CDR3: TGTGCCATGGGCTGGAGCTTTCCACAGGGAAGAGGCTGGAATGAGCAGTTCTTC.

This clonotype was counted many times. The chain uses TRBV29-1 and TRBJ2-5, with a tentative D call TRBD1 (5 bases). CDR1 is SQVTM and CDR2 is ANQGSEA in the germline V gene. The CDR3 extends over 14 amino acids. The V and J ends lost 4 bases and 5 bases respectively, with 17 bases between them. The CDR3 loop reads CSVADGVRVETQYF. As DNA, the CDR3 is TGCAGCGTTGCGGATGGCGTCAGGGTTGAGACCCAGTACTTC.

The chain joins TRBV12-3 or TRBV12-4 to TRBJ2-1; no clear D gene. This CDR3 comprises 17 residues. V lost 3 bases and J 0 bases, leaving 15 bases between the germline ends. CDR3 DNA sequence: TGTGCCAGCAGTTTTAGAGCCGTAGATTCCTCCTACAATGAGCAGTTCTTC. It encodes CASSFRAVDSSYNEQFF.

This clonotype came up many times. The rearrangement links TRBV12-3 or TRBV12-4 to TRBJ1-5; no firm D call. The CDR3 totals 12 residues. Trimming left V 5 bases short and J 9 bases short, with 11 bases between. The CDR3 DNA reads TGTGCCAGCAGTGGGGTCGGTGTGCCCCAGCATTTT. Translation: CASSGVGVPQHF.

This clonotype showed up many times. This CDR3 is CASSRTSGINEQFF. In nucleotides, the CDR3 is TGTGCCAGCAGTCGGACTAGCGGCATCAATGAGCAGTTCTTC. This chain joins TRBV12-3 or TRBV12-4 and TRBJ2-1; 10 nucleotides line up with TRBD2. This CDR3 region has 14 residues. V gave up 5 bases and J gave up 6 bases; unmatched junction bases: 4.

This clonotype was found a few times. The chain has TRBV5-1 and TRBJ2-1; TRBD2 agrees at 13 bases. Germline V CDR1 and CDR2: SGHRS, YFSETQ. The CDR3 runs to 18 residues. The trim removed 4 bases at V and 9 bases at J, leaving 16 bases unmatched. CDR3 sequence (DNA): TGCGCCAGCAGCAGCGGACTAGCGGGGGCCACCCGCTTTGGTGAGCAGTTCTTC. It translates to CASSSGLAGATRFGEQFF. Variable domain in full (rest from reference TRBV5-1 and TRBJ2-1): KAGVTQTPRYLIKTRGQQVTLSCSPISGHRSVSWYQQTPGQGLQFLFEYFSETQRNKGNFPGRFSGRQFSNSRSEMNVSTLELGDSALYLCASSSGLAGATRFGEQFFGPGTRLTVL.

The sample holds a few counts of this clonotype. The rearrangement uses TRBV5-1 and TRBJ2-2; maybe TRBD2 (5 bases). In germline, CDR1 is SGHRS, CDR2 YFSETQ. The CDR3 consists of 14 residues. Trimming pared 7 bases from V and 6 bases from J, leaving 16 bases between. The CDR3 loop is CASGPTGSAGELFF. The CDR3 nucleotides read TGCGCCAGCGGCCCCACGGGGAGCGCCGGGGAGCTGTTTTTT.

V is TRBV7-3 and J is TRBJ2-2; D gene ambiguous. V was pared by 2 bases and J by 1 base, with 8 bases between. The CDR3 is 15 residues long. Germline loops: CDR1 SGHTA, CDR2 FQGTGA. The CDR3 DNA sequence: TGTGCCAGCAGCTTATATAGGATGAACACCGGGGAGCTGTTTTTT. Translated: CASSLYRMNTGELFF.

The table lists this clonotype with many counts. The J gene is TRBJ1-5, the V gene TRBV4-2; tentative D call: TRBD1 (5 bases). The V end lost 0 bases, the J end lost 7 bases, and 10 bases lay between the germline ends. The CDR3 is 14 residues long. The V gene's germline CDR1 is LGHNA and CDR2 YNFKEQ. Here the CDR3 reads CASSQDWGSQPQHF. CDR3 coding DNA: TGTGCCAGCAGCCAAGACTGGGGGTCCCAGCCCCAGCATTTT.

The table lists this clonotype with a few counts. For the CDR3, the DNA is TGTGCCAGCAGCCAAGGATCTCCCCTCTACAATGAGCAGTTCTTC. Its protein is CASSQGSPLYNEQFF. The chain uses TRBV3-1 and TRBJ2-1, with D uncertain. The germline V gene has CDR1 LGHDT and CDR2 YNNKEL (reference sequence). V lost 1 base and J 3 bases, leaving 10 bases between the germline ends. This CDR3 region has 15 residues.

The chain links TRBV6-5 to TRBJ1-2; no definite D call. Germline assignment: CDR1 MNHEY and CDR2 SVGAGI. V was pared by 7 bases and J by 4 bases, with 13 bases between. CDR3 length: 13 residues. DNA of the CDR3: TGTGCCAGCAAGTTGTCGGCTAGCTATGGCTACACCTTC. Protein: CASKLSASYGYTF.